Listed below are T cell receptor beta chains from one sample, sequenced in a study of human T cells and chemical hapten exposure. TCRdb independently ran MiXCR on the RACE reads; one entry per CDR3 protein. The sample has some 99,000 distinct CDR3 sequences; less than 10% are singletons. Sequencing was performed on whole blood, taken in connection with sensitization to the hapten diphenylcyclopropenone (DPC). The source of these receptors is a woman between 40 and 55 years old with alopecia areata. Some clones in this sample may be carry-over from other donors' samples. The CDR3 runs from the conserved cysteine through the conserved F or W. The D gene is left open where the match is weak. Expanded clones get a size class; other rows say once, few or many, or leave the size out.

-,TRBV6-2/TRBV6-3,many,TRBJ2-7,TGTGCCAGCAGCTACCGGGTCCCGACCACCTTC,CASSYRVPTTF
TRBD2,TRBV30,many,TRBJ2-2,TGTGCCTGGACCCCGGGAGGGCGCGGCAGGGGCACCGGGGAGCTGTTTTTT,CAWTPGGRGRGTGELFF
TRBD1,TRBV7-2,few,TRBJ2-6,TGTGCCAGCCGTAAAATAAGACAGGGGCAATCTGGGGCCAACGTCCTGACTTTC,CASRKIRQGQSGANVLTF
TRBD1,TRBV6-5,-,TRBJ1-2,TGTGCCAGCAGTACGGCAGGGGGAAATGGCTACACCTTC,CASSTAGGNGYTF
TRBD2,TRBV9,-,TRBJ2-2,TGTGCCAGCAGCGGGAGCGGGGGGCCGAACACCGGGGAGCTGTTTTTT,CASSGSGGPNTGELFF
TRBD2,TRBV28,few,TRBJ2-5,TGTGCCAGCAGAGCCAGCGGGGGGAGTGAGACCCAGTACTTC,CASRASGGSETQYF
TRBD1,TRBV10-1,few,TRBJ1-1,TGCGCCAGCAGTGAGTCGGGGACAGCCACTGAAGCTTTCTTT,CASSESGTATEAFF
TRBD1,TRBV6-5,few,TRBJ2-7,TGTGCCAGCAGCCGGGACAGGGGGAGGTACGAGCAGTACTTC,CASSRDRGRYEQYF
TRBD2,TRBV9,-,TRBJ2-1,TGTGCCAGCAGCGTAGCTTCTAGGACTAGCGGGGTGAGCTCCTACAATGAGCAGTTCTTC,CASSVASRTSGVSSYNEQFF
TRBD1,TRBV28,many,TRBJ1-5,TGTGCCAGCAGTTTCGGACAGGTGGTTGTTAGCAATCAGCCCCAGCATTTT,CASSFGQVVVSNQPQHF
-,TRBV7-3,many,TRBJ2-1,TGTGCCAGCAGCTCCTTCCGAGGGTCCTACAATGAGCAGTTCTTC,CASSSFRGSYNEQFF
-,TRBV6-5,few,TRBJ2-1,TGTGCCAGCAGTATAGGGGATGAATACAATGAGCAGTTCTTC,CASSIGDEYNEQFF
TRBD2,TRBV4-3,-,TRBJ2-2,TGCGCCAGCAGCCGGATTTTGTTGGCTAGCGGGGGGGGCACCGGGGAGCTGTTTTTT,CASSRILLASGGGTGELFF
-,TRBV20-1,many,TRBJ1-2,TGCAGTGCTAGAGAGTCCTATGGCTACACCTTC,CSARESYGYTF
-,TRBV7-2,many,TRBJ2-7,TGTGCCAGCAGCCTAAACACGGGACACCAGTACGAGCAGTACTTC,CASSLNTGHQYEQYF
-,TRBV19,-,TRBJ1-3,TGTGCCAGTGGAGGGAGCTTATCTGGAAACACCATATATTTT,CASGGSLSGNTIYF
-,TRBV18,few,TRBJ1-1,TGTGCCAGCCCATCCCCGGTCGAGGTGGTCACTGAAGCTTTCTTT,CASPSPVEVVTEAFF
-,TRBV7-7,-,TRBJ2-1,TGTGCTAGCAGCTTAGCGCCGACTAGCAATGAGCAGTTCTTC,CASSLAPTSNEQFF
-,TRBV12-2,-,TRBJ1-4,TGTGCAAGTCGCTCCCCAGGGACAACTAATGAAAAACTGTTTTTT,CASRSPGTTNEKLFF
TRBD1,TRBV4-3,few,TRBJ2-1,TGCGCCAGCAGCCCCAAGGGGGCCCCCTCCTACAATGAGCAGTTCTTC,CASSPKGAPSYNEQFF
-,TRBV24-1,few,TRBJ2-1,TGTGCCACCAGTGGGGGGCCCAGCTCCTACAATGAGCAGTTCTTC,CATSGGPSSYNEQFF
TRBD1,TRBV7-2,-,TRBJ1-2,TGTGCCAGCTTCACAGGGGAAACTGGCTACACCTTC,CASFTGETGYTF
TRBD2,TRBV7-9,many,TRBJ2-3,TGTGCCAGCAGCACGAGCGGGGGGCTCACAGATACGCAGTATTTT,CASSTSGGLTDTQYF
-,TRBV6-5,many,TRBJ1-4,TGTGCCAGCAGTTACTCGTTTGGAGGTGCAACTAATGAAAAACTGTTTTTT,CASSYSFGGATNEKLFF
TRBD1,TRBV10-3,-,TRBJ1-5,TGTGCCATCAGTTCCGGGACAGAATTGGATCAGCCCCAGCATTTT,CAISSGTELDQPQHF
-,TRBV5-1,many,TRBJ1-3,TGCGCCAGCAGCATCCAGGGTGCTGGAAACACCATATATTTT,CASSIQGAGNTIYF
-,TRBV4-3,-,TRBJ2-7,TGCGCCAGCAGCCAGACCGGCGGGTCCTACGAGCAGTACTTC,CASSQTGGSYEQYF
TRBD2,TRBV10-3,few,TRBJ2-3,TGTGCCATCAGCGGGACTAGCGGAGATACGCAGTATTTT,CAISGTSGDTQYF
TRBD1,TRBV7-6,many,TRBJ2-5,TGTGCCAGCAGCTTTAGACAGGGCTGGGCAGAGACCCAGTACTTC,CASSFRQGWAETQYF
-,TRBV5-1,-,TRBJ2-7,TGCGCCAGCAGCCCCGTTGGGGCAGTCACACCCTACGAGCAGTACTTC,CASSPVGAVTPYEQYF
TRBD1,TRBV7-2,few,TRBJ2-7,TGTGCCAGCAGCTATAGGACAGGGACCTACGAGCAGTACTTC,CASSYRTGTYEQYF
TRBD1,TRBV20-1,many,TRBJ1-5,TGCAGTGCAAGTCAAAATCAGGGGGCTGGCAATCAGCCCCAGCATTTT,CSASQNQGAGNQPQHF
TRBD1,TRBV5-1,-,TRBJ1-1,TGCGCCAGCAGCTTGCAACAGGGGAGTGAAGCTTTCTTT,CASSLQQGSEAFF
-,TRBV28,-,TRBJ2-7,TGTGCCAGCAGTCCCGGGACGGACGGCAACGAGCAGTACTTC,CASSPGTDGNEQYF
TRBD2,TRBV7-9,many,TRBJ2-5,TGTGCCAGCAGCCCGCCGACTAGCGGATGGGAAGAGACCCAGTACTTC,CASSPPTSGWEETQYF
-,TRBV28,few,TRBJ1-2,TGTGCCAGCAGTAACGGCTACTATGGCTACACCTTC,CASSNGYYGYTF
TRBD1,TRBV6-2/TRBV6-3,many,TRBJ2-1,TGTGCCAGCAGTTACCCCAGGGGACAGGGGGGCCCCTCCTACAATGAGCAGTTCTTC,CASSYPRGQGGPSYNEQFF
-,TRBV7-8,-,TRBJ2-1,TGTGCCAGCAGACTCAGGACGGACAATCCCAATGAGCAGTTCTTC,CASRLRTDNPNEQFF
TRBD2,TRBV6-2/TRBV6-3,many,TRBJ2-7,TGTGCCAGCAGTTACGGCGGGGGTCCCTACGAGCAGTACTTC,CASSYGGGPYEQYF
TRBD2,TRBV5-1,many,TRBJ2-3,TGCGCCAGCAGCCAAAGCGGGGACGCGTCAACATATACGCAGTATTTT,CASSQSGDASTYTQYF
-,TRBV5-1,few,TRBJ1-1,TGCGCCAGCAGCTTGGGCCCCTTCAAGAACACTGAAGCTTTCTTT,CASSLGPFKNTEAFF
TRBD1,TRBV7-6,many,TRBJ1-6,TGTGCCAGCAGCCCGGACAGGGGATCACCCCTCCACTTT,CASSPDRGSPLHF
TRBD2,TRBV6-6,many,TRBJ2-7,TGTGCCAGCAGGGTCGGCGGGGGCTCCTACGAGCAGTACTTC,CASRVGGGSYEQYF
TRBD1,TRBV4-3,many,TRBJ2-7,TGCGCCAGCAGCCAGGGACAGGGGAAGGGAAGCTACGAGCAGTACTTC,CASSQGQGKGSYEQYF
-,TRBV25-1,few,TRBJ2-5,TGTGCCAGCAGTGAGCCCGGCAGGGAGACCCAGTACTTC,CASSEPGRETQYF
TRBD2,TRBV30,many,TRBJ2-7,TGTGCCTGGATCCCCCGGGGGACGGGGGGGACCTACGAGCAGTACTTC,CAWIPRGTGGTYEQYF
-,TRBV2,few,TRBJ2-2,TGTGCCGGCGACAGAAACACCGGGGAGCTGTTTTTT,CAGDRNTGELFF
TRBD1,TRBV19,-,TRBJ1-2,TGTGCCAGTAGCCGGGACAGGGGGCCTGGGGGCTATGGCTACACCTTC,CASSRDRGPGGYGYTF
-,TRBV25-1,many,TRBJ1-1,TGTGCCAGCAGCGAGGACTTCAGGGCTGAAGCTTTCTTT,CASSEDFRAEAFF
-,TRBV18,many,TRBJ1-1,TGTGCCAGCTCACCACCGTCTAGTGGTACTGAAGCTTTCTTT,CASSPPSSGTEAFF
-,TRBV6-2/TRBV6-3,-,TRBJ2-7,TGTGCCAGCAGTTACCGGCCAGGGAAGGCTGCGGAGCAGTACTTC,CASSYRPGKAAEQYF
TRBD1,TRBV6-2/TRBV6-3,few,TRBJ1-2,TGTGCCAGCAGCACGGGACAGCTCTATGGCTACACCTTC,CASSTGQLYGYTF
-,TRBV29-1,-,TRBJ2-3,TGCAGCGTTGCTACAACAGAGGGTTTCACAGATACGCAGTATTTT,CSVATTEGFTDTQYF
-,TRBV29-1,few,TRBJ1-1,TGCAGCGTTAAACGACAGGTGACTGAAGCTTTCTTT,CSVKRQVTEAFF
-,TRBV7-8,-,TRBJ1-2,TGTGCCAGCAGCTTACAGCGCCGCTTGGTTGTGCCGGGGGACTATGGCTACACCTTC,CASSLQRRLVVPGDYGYTF
-,TRBV20-1,many,TRBJ2-1,TGCAGTTTGGGACAAAGCTCCTACAATGAGCAGTTCTTC,CSLGQSSYNEQFF
-,TRBV25-1,many,TRBJ1-2,TGTGCCAGCAGTCCATTCGGGGGGGATGGCTACACCTTC,CASSPFGGDGYTF
-,TRBV7-8,many,TRBJ2-3,TGTGCCAGCAGCTTAGGGTGGGCAGACCTCCACAGGGAAACGCAGTATTTT,CASSLGWADLHRETQYF
-,TRBV7-2,many,TRBJ2-7,TGTGCCAGCAGCTTAGGCAGGTCGGGCGAGCAGTACTTC,CASSLGRSGEQYF
TRBD2,TRBV6-5,many,TRBJ2-7,TGTGCCAGCAGTTACCAGCGGGGGGGTTCCTACGAGCAGTACTTC,CASSYQRGGSYEQYF